One and the same sample provided the 30 T cell receptor beta chains below, sequenced in a study of technical replicates of blood from a few donors. Some clones are missing from TCRdb's copy, which holds only in-frame ones; the method was immunoSEQ multiplex PCR. The table records about 57,000 clones, around 95% of them present only once. Sequencing was carried out using PBMCs. Receptors were obtained from a human donor in good health. Some clones in this sample may be carry-over from other donors' samples.

The chain is built from TRBV21-1 and TRBJ1-5; TRBD1 reflects the table's D call only, with no check against the DNA. TRBV21-1 is described as a pseudogene. CDR3 size: 15 residues. CDR3 nucleotide sequence: TGTGCCAGCACCAGGGGGGCTTTTAGCAATCAGCCCCAGCATTTT. Translating gives CASTRGAFSNQPQHF.

Notes on this clone: One junction end does not reproduce the germline sequence, and a read error may be involved. The V call is TRBV6-1, the J call TRBJ2-1; TRBD2 aligns across 10 bases. The CDR3 has 15 residues. CDR1 and CDR2 from the germline V gene are MNHNS and SASEGT. The DNA of the CDR3 is TGTGCCAGCACTGAAGCGGGAGGGTCCTACAATGAGCAGTTCTTC. Protein sequence: CASTEAGGSYNEQFF.

This clone was recorded once. The chain carries TRBV14 and TRBJ2-3; D remains ambiguous. V lost 4 bases and J 2 bases, leaving 13 bases between the germline ends. Germline V lookup: CDR1 SGHDN, CDR2 FVKESK. The CDR3 has 15 residues. The CDR3 DNA reads TGTGCCAGCAGCCCACGGTCGGTTTCCACAGATACGCAGTATTTT. The encoded protein is CASSPRSVSTDTQYF.

The rearrangement links TRBV6-1 to TRBJ2-7; a weak D match, TRBD1 (5 bases). Per germline, CDR1 MNHNS and CDR2 SASEGT. CDR3 size: 13 residues. The ends were cut back, 4 bases at V and 2 bases at J, with 9 bases in the middle. CDR3 sequence reads: CASSVDTPYEQYF. The CDR3 bases are TGTGCCAGCAGTGTGGACACCCCCTACGAGCAGTACTTC.

The chain uses TRBV6-1 and TRBJ1-1; D remains unclear. The CDR3 runs 12 residues. The V end was cut by 4 bases, the J end by 11 bases, with 14 bases between. The germline gives CDR1 MNHNS, CDR2 SASEGT. The CDR3 coding sequence is TGTGCCAGCAGTGGGGGTCGGGGAGGGGCTTTCTTT. Translation: CASSGGRGGAFF.

The chain employs TRBV21-1 and TRBJ2-5; the table's D call TRBD2 went unverified against the DNA. TRBV21-1 is termed a pseudogene. This CDR3 contains 15 residues. In nucleotides, the CDR3 is TGTGCCAGCAGCAAAGGAACTAGCCAAAAGGGGACCCAGTACTTC. This translates into CASSKGTSQKGTQYF.

In nucleotides, the CDR3 is TGCGCCAGCAGCTTGGGCCCCCTAGCGGGGGGTCCAAAATACAATGAGCAGTTCTTC. Protein product: CASSLGPLAGGPKYNEQFF. The chain carries TRBV5-1 and TRBJ2-1; TRBD2 matches at 11 bases. Per the germline V gene, CDR1 is SGHRS and CDR2 is YFSETQ. The CDR3 consists of 19 residues. Unmatched junction bases numbered 12, after V lost 0 bases and J lost 4 bases.

This chain links TRBV4-1 with TRBJ1-5, with a weak D call TRBD1 (5 bases). Germline V gene data show CDR1 as MGHRA and CDR2 as YSYEKL. There are 19 residues in the CDR3. Deletions cut 0 bases from V and 6 bases from J, with 24 bases between. As DNA, the CDR3 is TGCGCCAGCAGCCAAGATGCGCTCGGTCAGGGAGGAGAAGGTCAGCCCCAGCATTTT. Amino acid sequence: CASSQDALGQGGEGQPQHF.

This rearrangement joins TRBV5-1 to TRBJ2-7, with TRBD2 identical over 8 bases. The CDR3 is 18 residues long. The V gene's germline CDR1 is SGHRS and CDR2 YFSETQ. The V and J ends lost 1 base and 2 bases, in that order; junction bases with no gene match: 14. The CDR3: CASSLRGGTGTRAYEQYF. The CDR3 DNA follows: TGCGCCAGCAGCTTGCGCGGGGGTACCGGGACTAGAGCCTACGAGCAGTACTTC.

V and J are TRBV28 and TRBJ2-1; 8 nucleotides line up with TRBD2. This CDR3 is built from 14 residues. V lost 3 bases and J lost 3; bases outside the gene matches: 1. CDR1 is MDHEN, CDR2 SYDVKM, per germline. CDR3 DNA sequence: TGTGCCAGCAGTTTGACTAGCGACTACAATGAGCAGTTCTTC. This translates into CASSLTSDYNEQFF.

The V call is TRBV7-8, the J call TRBJ2-1, with D tentatively TRBD2 (6 bases). V was clipped by 4 bases and J by 7 bases, with 17 bases between them. This CDR3 contains 15 residues. The germline CDR1 and CDR2 sequences are SGHVS and FQNEAQ. The CDR3 loop reads CASSSARGRENEQFF. The CDR3 DNA follows: TGTGCCAGCAGCTCTGCCCGGGGCCGGGAGAATGAGCAGTTCTTC.

The gene calls are TRBV5-1 and TRBJ2-1; 9 bases agree with TRBD2. J was trimmed by 9 bases and V by 4 bases; bases with no gene match: 14. This CDR3 has 16 residues. Per the germline V gene, CDR1 is SGHRS and CDR2 is YFSETQ. The DNA for the CDR3 is TGCGCCAGCAGCACCGCTTTAGCGGGAGAAGTTGGTGAGCAGTTCTTC. Encoded protein: CASSTALAGEVGEQFF.

This sequence joins TRBV6-5 and TRBJ1-1; possibly TRBD1 for D (6 bases). Germline CDR1 reads MNHEY; CDR2 reads SVGAGI. The CDR3 consists of 14 residues. V was trimmed by 8 bases and J by 0 bases, leaving 13 bases between them. The CDR3 nucleotides read TGTGCCAGCGCGGCAGGGGCCTTGAACACTGAAGCTTTCTTT. Its protein is CASAAGALNTEAFF.

The rearrangement links TRBV7-2 to TRBJ2-7; 7 bases map to TRBD1. The CDR3 sequence is 16 residues long. V lost 0 bases, J lost 6 bases, and 11 bases stayed unmatched. CDR1 and CDR2 (germline): SGHTA, FQGNSA. CDR3 sequence: CASSLARTGGMGEQYF. The CDR3 nucleotides are TGTGCCAGCAGCTTAGCGAGGACAGGCGGCATGGGCGAGCAGTACTTC.

The chain recombines TRBV5-8 with TRBJ1-3; 8 bases map to TRBD1. Germline V gives CDR1 SGHTS, CDR2 YDEGEE. Trimming removed 4 bases from V and 4 bases from J; junction bases left unmatched: 10. CDR3 length equals 16 residues. The CDR3 spells CASSLGGTGAGNTIYF. The CDR3 region has the DNA TGTGCCAGCAGCCTGGGAGGGACAGGCGCAGGAAACACCATATATTTT.

The chain carries TRBV6-6 and TRBJ2-7, with 8 bases that match TRBD2. This CDR3 comprises 14 residues. Trimming at V came to 4 bases and at J to 4 bases, leaving 6 bases not matched to a gene. The germline V gene encodes CDR1 MNHNY and CDR2 SVGAGI (reference sequence). The CDR3 nucleotides read TGTGCCAGCAGTTTAGCGGGATCCGGTTACGAGCAGTACTTC. Its translation is CASSLAGSGYEQYF.

This chain joins TRBV4-3 and TRBJ1-1; D uncertain. Looked up from germline, CDR1 is LGHNA and CDR2 is YSLEER. V lost 1 base and J 0 bases, leaving 6 bases between the germline ends. This CDR3 contains 14 residues. CDR3 sequence reads: CASSQGGLNTEAFF. The CDR3 DNA reads TGCGCCAGCAGCCAAGGAGGGTTGAACACTGAAGCTTTCTTT.

The rearrangement uses TRBV6-7 and TRBJ2-1; 8 bases agree with TRBD2. TRBV6-7 carries the ORF label, with uncertain function. The ends lost 6 bases at V and 7 bases at J; junction bases unmatched: 11. The CDR3 is 15 amino acids. This CDR3 is CASREVAGGRNEQFF. CDR3 nucleotide sequence: TGTGCCAGCAGGGAGGTGGCGGGGGGCCGTAATGAGCAGTTCTTC.

The V and J genes are TRBV5-4 and TRBJ2-1; 8 bases match TRBD1. The CDR3 covers 14 residues. CDR1 SGHNT and CDR2 YYREEE come from the germline V gene (reference sequence). Trimming took 3 bases from V and 7 from J; bases not matched to a gene: 6. DNA of the CDR3: TGTGCCAGCAGCTCGCAGGGGGCAATAAATGAGCAGTTCTTC. This encodes CASSSQGAINEQFF.

This chain joins TRBV7-9 and TRBJ2-7; perhaps TRBD1 as D (5 bases). CDR3 length: 14 amino acids. CDR1 is SEHNR and CDR2 is FQNEAQ in the germline V gene (reference sequence). The germline V and J ends were trimmed by 5 bases and 4 bases, with 15 bases remaining between them. The CDR3 is CASSHLQGLYEQYF. The CDR3 DNA reads TGTGCCAGCAGCCACCTCCAGGGTTTGTACGAGCAGTACTTC.

The chain is built from TRBV2 and TRBJ2-1; 8 bases match TRBD1. Trimming at V came to 6 bases and at J to 8 bases, leaving 12 bases not matched to a gene. CDR3 length: 15 residues. The germline gives CDR1 SNHLY, CDR2 FYNNEI. CDR3 DNA: TGTGCCAGCAGGAAGACAGGGGACCCTCGCGATGAGCAGTTCTTC. Translating gives CASRKTGDPRDEQFF. Supplemented by reference TRBV2 and TRBJ2-1, the full variable domain reads EPEVTQTPSHQVTQMGQEVILRCVPISNHLYFYWYRQILGQKVEFLVSFYNNEISEKSEIFDDQFSVERPDGSNFTLKIRSTKLEDSAMYFCASRKTGDPRDEQFFGPGTRLTVL.

The chain uses TRBV6-1 and TRBJ1-4; 7 nucleotides agree with TRBD1. The length of the CDR3 is 14 residues. V lost 7 bases to trimming and J lost 4 bases; unmatched junction nucleotides: 6. Germline CDR1 and CDR2: MNHNS and SASEGT. CDR3 bases: TGTGCCAGCACCTCCGGGACAGATAATGAAAAACTGTTTTTT. Amino acids: CASTSGTDNEKLFF.

V is TRBV12-5 and J is TRBJ2-6; D ambiguous. This CDR3 is 12 amino acids long. Germline assignment: CDR1 LGHNT and CDR2 FRNRAP. V was trimmed by 3 bases and J by 13 bases, leaving 10 bases between them. This CDR3 reads CASGLSGYVLTF. CDR3 nucleotides: TGTGCTAGTGGTTTATCAGGCTATGTCCTGACTTTC.

DNA of the CDR3: TGTGCCAGCAGCCTTATAGGGGGGGTCAATGAGCAGTTCTTC. Translation: CASSLIGGVNEQFF. The V and J genes are TRBV7-2 and TRBJ2-1; D is possibly TRBD2 (7 bases). Germline V gene lookup returns CDR1 SGHTA and CDR2 FQGNSA. Trimming removed 5 bases from V and 6 bases from J, with 14 bases in between. The CDR3 extends over 14 amino acids.

V is TRBV6-6 and J is TRBJ2-2; 11 bases are shared with TRBD1. The CDR3 totals 15 residues. Germline CDR1 reads MNHNY; CDR2 reads SVGAGI (reference sequence). Unmatched junction bases numbered 4, after V lost 6 bases and J lost 4 bases. The CDR3 nucleotides read TGTGCCAGCAGGGGACAGGGGGAGGCCACCGGGGAGCTGTTTTTT. This translates into CASRGQGEATGELFF.

The chain joins TRBV29-1 to TRBJ2-1; tentatively, D is TRBD2 (5 bases). Germline values: CDR1 SQVTM, CDR2 ANQGSEA. Trimming removed 1 base at V and 4 bases at J, with 14 bases between. CDR3 length: 15 residues. CDR3 in amino acids: CSVEGGSLPYNEQFF. The CDR3 nucleotides are TGCAGCGTTGAAGGAGGGAGTTTGCCGTACAATGAGCAGTTCTTC.

The gene calls are TRBV5-4 and TRBJ2-7; perhaps TRBD1 as D (7 bases). Germline loops: CDR1 SGHNT, CDR2 YYREEE (reference sequence). Trimming left V 4 bases short and J 3 bases short, with 17 bases between. The CDR3 is 15 amino acids. CDR3 loop: CASSHFRGADYEQYF. The DNA for the CDR3 is TGTGCCAGCAGCCACTTCAGGGGGGCCGACTACGAGCAGTACTTC.

V is TRBV7-9 and J is TRBJ2-7; a weak D match, TRBD2 (6 bases). The CDR3 length is 15 residues. The V gene lost 2 bases and the J gene lost 0 bases, with 11 bases spanning the gap. Per the germline V gene, CDR1 is SEHNR and CDR2 is FQNEAQ (reference sequence). This CDR3 reads CASSLFVGSSYEQYF. CDR3 sequence (DNA): TGTGCCAGCAGCTTATTCGTCGGGAGCTCCTACGAGCAGTACTTC.

The chain carries TRBV11-3 and TRBJ2-2; the D gene is possibly TRBD1 (8 bases). V lost 5 bases and J lost 5, with 18 bases in between. Germline CDR1 reads SGHNT; CDR2 reads YENEEA. The CDR3 has 16 residues. The CDR3 sequence is CASSQRDRKSTGELFF. The CDR3 DNA sequence: TGTGCCAGCAGCCAGCGGGACAGGAAGTCTACCGGGGAGCTGTTTTTT.

The J gene is TRBJ2-7, the V gene TRBV5-4; 8 bases align to TRBD2. With V trimmed by 4 bases and J by 4 bases, 7 bases remained unmatched. The length of the CDR3 is 14 residues. CDR1 is SGHNT, CDR2 YYREEE, per germline (reference sequence). The CDR3 sequence is CASSVLAGIYEQYF. For the CDR3, the DNA is TGTGCCAGCAGCGTCCTAGCGGGTATTTACGAGCAGTACTTC.